The 31 T cell receptor beta chains below were found in one sample sequenced in a study of T cell responses to AZD1222 COVID-19 vaccine. Libraries were prepared by immunoSEQ multiplex PCR; TCRdb keeps only in-frame clonotypes and omits some of them. The repertoire has 100,000 or so clones, about nine tenths of them found once; the top ten carry around 1.7%. The sample was peripheral blood, taken on day 0 of AZD1222 vaccination. The source is an adult in good health.

This sequence joins TRBV4-1 and TRBJ1-2; D is undetermined. Germline CDR1 MGHRA, CDR2 YSYEKL. The V and J ends lost 4 bases and 2 bases respectively, with 14 bases between them. The CDR3 extends over 15 amino acids. CDR3 sequence (DNA): TGCGCCAGCAGCCCAGAAGGTGGAAACAACTATGGCTACACCTTC. Its translation is CASSPEGGNNYGYTF.

J is TRBJ2-1 and V is TRBV19; 10 positions match TRBD1. Trimming cost V 7 bases and J 9 bases; bases outside gene matches: 6. This CDR3 has 13 amino acids. Germline V lookup: CDR1 LNHDA, CDR2 SQIVND (reference sequence). CDR3: CASTGQGVSEQFF. Written as DNA, the CDR3 is TGTGCCAGTACCGGACAGGGGGTTAGTGAGCAGTTCTTC.

The rearrangement uses TRBV5-8 and TRBJ1-1; a possible D gene is TRBD1 (5 bases). This CDR3 region has 14 residues. From germline, CDR1 is SGHTS and CDR2 YDEGEE. Trimming took 3 bases from V and 0 from J, leaving 9 bases between them. The chain's CDR3 is CASSWGRMNTEAFF. The CDR3 DNA sequence: TGTGCCAGCAGCTGGGGACGGATGAACACTGAAGCTTTCTTT. Full variable domain (outside the CDR3, taken from reference TRBV5-8 and TRBJ1-1): EAGVTQSPTHLIKTRGQQATLRCSPISGHTSVYWYQQALGLGLQFLLWYDEGEERNRGNFPPRFSGRQFPNYSSELNVNALELEDSALYLCASSWGRMNTEAFFGQGTRLTVV.

This clone is a singleton in its sample. V is TRBV3-1 (or the pseudogene TRBV3-2) and J is TRBJ2-5; 11 bases are a match to TRBD2. Germline V lookup: CDR1 LGHDT, CDR2 YNNKEL (reference sequence). The CDR3 runs 17 residues. Unmatched junction bases numbered 12, after V lost 4 bases and J lost 5 bases. CDR3 coding DNA: TGTGCCAGCAGCCCCCGGGGTAGCGGGAGGGCCCAGGAGACCCAGTACTTC. Its translation: CASSPRGSGRAQETQYF.

The chain recombines TRBV28 with TRBJ1-2; D may be TRBD1 (5 bases). The V and J ends lost 11 bases and 6 bases respectively, with 16 bases between them. Germline V gives CDR1 MDHEN, CDR2 SYDVKM. The CDR3 sequence is 12 residues long. CDR3: CASGQGSHGYTF. The CDR3 region has the DNA TGTGCCTCGGGTCAGGGAAGCCATGGCTACACCTTC.

The table lists this clone with a count of one. The V and J genes are TRBV4-1 and TRBJ2-3; D gene unclear. Trimming took 3 bases from V and 2 from J, leaving 6 bases between them. Germline-derived CDR1 and CDR2 are MGHRA and YSYEKL. The CDR3 consists of 13 residues. In DNA, the CDR3 is TGCGCCAGCAGCCAGAGACACACAGATACGCAGTATTTT. It encodes CASSQRHTDTQYF.

The chain couples TRBV28 to TRBJ1-4, with D possibly being TRBD1 (5 bases). Germline CDR1 and CDR2: MDHEN and SYDVKM. Trimming took 2 bases from V and 5 from J, leaving 9 bases between them. The CDR3 length is 14 residues. The CDR3, as DNA: TGTGCCAGCAGTTTAGGGGGGGTAAATGAAAAACTGTTTTTT. Translated, it gives CASSLGGVNEKLFF.

This chain links TRBV6-4 with TRBJ1-6, with D perhaps matching TRBD1 (6 bases). This CDR3 contains 18 residues. V was trimmed by 5 bases and J by 10 bases, leaving 27 bases between them. Germline CDR1 reads MRHNA; CDR2 reads SNTAGT. The CDR3 is CASSSPSYRAKIMSPLHF. As DNA, the CDR3 is TGTGCCAGCAGTTCTCCCTCTTACAGGGCCAAAATTATGTCACCCCTCCACTTT.

CDR3 coding DNA: TGTGCCAGCTCACCAATTAGCGGCATCCAAGAGACCCAGTACTTC. It encodes CASSPISGIQETQYF. This chain links TRBV18 with TRBJ2-5; the D gene is possibly TRBD2 (6 bases). CDR1 and CDR2 (germline): KGHSH, LQKENI. V was trimmed by 2 bases and J by 1 base, leaving 11 bases between them. This CDR3 is 15 amino acids long.

The genes are TRBV27 and TRBJ2-2; D is tentatively TRBD1 or TRBD2 (5 bases each). V gave up 4 bases and J gave up 1 base, with 10 bases separating them. The CDR3 is made up of 15 amino acids. Germline V CDR1 and CDR2: MNHEY, SMNVEV (reference sequence). The CDR3 loop reads CASSSGTLNTGELFF. CDR3 DNA: TGTGCCAGCAGTTCCGGGACCTTGAACACCGGGGAGCTGTTTTTT.

In its sample, this clone was seen a few times. The J gene is TRBJ2-5, the V gene TRBV6-5, with 11 bases aligning to TRBD2. CDR3 length: 15 residues. V trimming: 6 bases; J trimming: 6 bases; junction bases outside the gene matches: 9. Germline lookup yields CDR1 MNHEY and CDR2 SVGAGI. CDR3 nucleotide sequence: TGTGCCAGCAGGCACATAGCGGGAGGGCCGCAGACCCAGTACTTC. Protein: CASRHIAGGPQTQYF.

The CDR3 DNA sequence: TGTGCCAGCAGTGATTCAGGACTCGGGGAGCTGTTTTTT. This encodes CASSDSGLGELFF. This rearrangement joins TRBV2 to TRBJ2-2, with D perhaps TRBD2 (5 bases). Deletions cut 3 bases from V and 7 bases from J, with 9 bases between. The V gene's germline CDR1 is SNHLY and CDR2 FYNNEI. This CDR3 is built from 13 residues.

The J gene is TRBJ1-1, the V gene TRBV27; the D is unclear. Germline V gives CDR1 MNHEY, CDR2 SMNVEV (reference sequence). The length of the CDR3 is 13 residues. The ends were cut back, 1 base at V and 1 base at J, with 4 bases in the middle. The CDR3 loop reads CASSLWANTEAFF. DNA for the CDR3: TGTGCCAGCAGTTTATGGGCGAACACTGAAGCTTTCTTT.

V is TRBV7-3 and J is TRBJ2-1; either TRBD1 or TRBD2 may supply D (5 bases each). The CDR3 length is 12 residues. CDR1 is SGHTA, CDR2 FQGTGA, per germline. Trimming took off 5 bases at V and 9 bases at J, with 11 bases between the two ends. In nucleotides, the CDR3 is TGTGCCAGCAGCGTTGGGGCGGGTGAGCAGTTCTTC. Translating gives CASSVGAGEQFF.

The genes are TRBV6-5 and TRBJ2-2, with D perhaps assigned TRBD1 or TRBD2 (5 bases each). V was shortened by 4 bases and J by 5 bases, with 8 bases between the two germline ends. The germline CDR1 and CDR2 sequences are MNHEY and SVGAGI. The CDR3 is 13 residues long. The CDR3 nucleotides are TGTGCCAGCAGTTGGGACGTAACCGGGGAGCTGTTTTTT. Translation: CASSWDVTGELFF.

This sequence joins TRBV19 and TRBJ1-4; possible D gene TRBD1, 5 bases. CDR1 and CDR2 from the germline V gene are LNHDA and SQIVND (reference sequence). V was cut by 2 bases and J by 7 bases, with 14 bases left in between. This CDR3 has 15 amino acids. Here the CDR3 reads CASSITAGGGEKLFF. CDR3 nucleotides: TGTGCCAGTAGTATAACAGCAGGTGGGGGTGAAAAACTGTTTTTT.

This chain connects TRBV9 to TRBJ2-5; D is unresolved. CDR1 SGDLS and CDR2 YYNGEE come from the germline V gene. V lost 3 bases and J 3 bases, leaving 6 bases between the germline ends. The CDR3 contains 12 residues. For the CDR3, the DNA is TGTGCCAGCAGCGCATACGAAGAGACCCAGTACTTC. The encoded protein is CASSAYEETQYF.

The J gene is TRBJ2-1, the V gene TRBV30; 8 bases map to TRBD1. V lost 0 bases, J lost 6 bases, and 1 base stayed unmatched. The CDR3 loop spans 13 amino acids. CDR1 and CDR2 (germline): GTSNPN, SVGIG (reference sequence). CDR3 DNA: TGTGCCTGGAGTGTACAGGGGGGCAATGAGCAGTTCTTC. Translation: CAWSVQGGNEQFF.

The chain carries TRBV5-4 and TRBJ1-4, with a tentative D call TRBD1 (5 bases). Germline V lookup: CDR1 SGHNT, CDR2 YYREEE (reference sequence). This CDR3 has 14 amino acids. Trimming shortened V by 0 bases and J by 6 bases, and 9 bases separated the two germline ends. The DNA for the CDR3 is TGTGCCAGCAGCTTGGGGGGCGGTGATGAAAAACTGTTTTTT. This sequence encodes CASSLGGGDEKLFF.

This clone was detected only once. The V call is TRBV4-2, the J call TRBJ1-5; D perhaps matches TRBD1 (6 bases). The CDR3 contains 17 residues. V was pared by 0 bases and J by 5 bases, with 17 bases between. CDR1 is LGHNA, CDR2 YNFKEQ, per germline. The CDR3, as DNA: TGTGCCAGCAGCCAAGAAGGGGGGGCGAAGTGGTATCAGCCCCAGCATTTT. This encodes CASSQEGGAKWYQPQHF.

The rearrangement uses TRBV7-8 and TRBJ1-1; 7 nucleotides line up with TRBD1. The CDR3 is made up of 15 amino acids. Trimming took 7 bases from V and 4 from J; bases not matched to a gene: 12. The V gene's germline CDR1 is SGHVS and CDR2 FQNEAQ. The CDR3 here is CASTPLAGTATEAFF. The CDR3, as DNA: TGTGCCAGCACCCCCCTTGCAGGGACAGCCACTGAAGCTTTCTTT.

The table lists this clone with a few counts. This chain connects TRBV12-3 or TRBV12-4 to TRBJ1-1; D perhaps matches TRBD1 (5 bases). V lost 1 base and J lost 4, with 7 bases in between. The CDR3 extends over 13 amino acids. The CDR3, as DNA: TGTGCCAGCAGTTTAGGGGGGGGCACTGAAGCTTTCTTT. Its protein product is CASSLGGGTEAFF.

V gene TRBV9 combines with J gene TRBJ2-1, with D perhaps TRBD1 or TRBD2 (5 bases each). The CDR3 runs 14 residues. V lost 3 bases and J lost 10, with 17 bases in between. Per germline, CDR1 SGDLS and CDR2 YYNGEE. The CDR3 sequence: CASSESWGRGEQFF. The CDR3 bases are TGTGCCAGCAGCGAATCATGGGGCCGGGGAGAGCAGTTCTTC.

Here the CDR3 reads CALRLPSGHTYEQYF. For the CDR3, the DNA is TGTGCCCTACGACTCCCTAGCGGGCATACCTACGAGCAGTACTTC. The chain links TRBV30 to TRBJ2-7; 8 bases line up with TRBD2. Germline V CDR1 and CDR2: GTSNPN, SVGIG (reference sequence). V trimming: 8 bases; J trimming: 2 bases; junction bases outside the gene matches: 14. The CDR3 has 15 residues.

This clone was seen once. The V and J genes are TRBV7-3 and TRBJ1-2; TRBD1 might be the D (6 bases). Germline lookup yields CDR1 SGHTA and CDR2 FQGTGA. The CDR3 contains 13 residues. V lost 6 bases, J lost 3 bases, and 11 bases lay in between. CDR3 protein: CASSLGGDYGYTF. DNA of the CDR3: TGTGCCAGCAGTTTAGGGGGGGACTATGGCTACACCTTC.

The genes are TRBV6-6 and TRBJ2-1; 7 nucleotides align to TRBD2. J gave up 5 bases and V 2 bases, and 6 bases lay outside the gene matches. This CDR3 has 15 residues. Germline V gives CDR1 MNHNY, CDR2 SVGAGI (reference sequence). In DNA, the CDR3 is TGTGCCAGCAGTTACGGGGGGGAGGTGAACAATGAGCAGTTCTTC. Its translation: CASSYGGEVNNEQFF.

The chain is built from TRBV7-2 and TRBJ1-1, with D tentatively TRBD1 (6 bases). The V end was cut by 4 bases, the J end by 1 base, with 16 bases between. Germline CDR1 reads SGHTA; CDR2 reads FQGNSA. CDR3 length equals 16 residues. The CDR3 DNA reads TGTGCCAGCAGCTCGGCCCGGGGGCGCGGGAACACTGAAGCTTTCTTT. Protein: CASSSARGRGNTEAFF.

V and J are TRBV6-5 and TRBJ2-7; 13 bases line up with TRBD2. Germline CDR1 reads MNHEY; CDR2 reads SVGAGI. J was trimmed by 3 bases and V by 8 bases; bases with no gene match: 4. The CDR3 has 14 amino acids. CDR3 region: CASRGLAGDYEQYF. The CDR3 coding sequence is TGTGCCAGCCGCGGACTAGCGGGGGACTACGAGCAGTACTTC.

J is TRBJ1-1 and V is TRBV28; D may be TRBD1 (6 bases). V shed 6 bases and J shed 0 bases, with 14 bases lying between them. Germline CDR1 and CDR2: MDHEN and SYDVKM. The CDR3 is 15 residues long. Here the CDR3 reads CASSRLQGLNTEAFF. Here the CDR3 DNA reads TGTGCCAGCAGCCGTTTACAGGGTCTGAACACTGAAGCTTTCTTT. The whole variable domain, remainder taken from reference TRBV28 and TRBJ1-1, is DVKVTQSSRYLVKRTGEKVFLECVQDMDHENMFWYRQDPGLGLRLIYFSYDVKMKEKGDIPEGYSVSREKKERFSLILESASTNQTSMYLCASSRLQGLNTEAFFGQGTRLTVV.

This chain links TRBV3-1 (or the pseudogene TRBV3-2) with TRBJ1-2; 8 nucleotides agree with TRBD1. Trimming cost V 4 bases and J 6 bases; bases outside gene matches: 4. Looked up from germline, CDR1 is LGHDT and CDR2 is YNNKEL (reference sequence). The CDR3 length is 13 residues. The CDR3 sequence is CASSRQDRDGYTF. CDR3 DNA: TGTGCCAGCAGCCGGCAGGACAGGGATGGCTACACCTTC.

The chain employs TRBV13 and TRBJ2-2, with D maybe TRBD2 (7 bases). Germline-derived CDR1 and CDR2 are PRHDT and FYEKMQ (reference sequence). This CDR3 spans 17 amino acids. The V and J ends lost 3 bases and 2 bases respectively, with 16 bases between them. The CDR3 reads CASSLPPGGANTGELFF. CDR3 sequence (DNA): TGTGCCAGCAGCTTGCCTCCGGGGGGCGCAAACACCGGGGAGCTGTTTTTT.